One and the same sample provided the 30 T cell receptor beta chains below, sequenced in a study of PD-1 blockade in classical Hodgkin lymphoma. TCRdb's table, derived via immunoSEQ multiplex PCR, lists solely in-frame clones and lacks some. This sample has about 84,000 clones, with under 90% found just once. All patients experienced relapse after autologous stem cell transplantation, and brentuximab vedotin exposure was variable. This specimen was peripheral blood mononuclear cells (PBMCs), taken at baseline. These receptors all come from a human donor with classical Hodgkin lymphoma.

The CDR3 sequence is CASSFGQGAEETQYF. CDR3 DNA: TGTGCCAGCAGCTTCGGTCAGGGGGCTGAAGAGACCCAGTACTTC. The chain is built from TRBV11-3 and TRBJ2-5; TRBD1 agrees at 8 bases. Germline CDR1 is SGHNT and CDR2 is YENEEA. Trimming removed 3 bases from V and 3 bases from J; junction bases left unmatched: 6. There are 15 residues in the CDR3.

The chain combines TRBV4-1 with TRBJ1-5; D is unresolved. CDR3 length: 16 amino acids. V dropped 0 bases and J dropped 2 bases, with 11 bases sitting between them. Germline V lookup: CDR1 MGHRA, CDR2 YSYEKL. The CDR3 DNA reads as TGCGCCAGCAGCCAAGACCGGTCAAGCGGCAATCAGCCCCAGCATTTT. It encodes CASSQDRSSGNQPQHF.

This clone has just a few counts. The chain uses TRBV30 and TRBJ1-5, with 8 bases fitting TRBD1. This CDR3 spans 14 amino acids. CDR1 is GTSNPN and CDR2 is SVGIG in the germline V gene (reference sequence). J lost 5 bases, V lost 5 bases, and 8 bases had no gene match. CDR3 bases: TGTGCCTGGGACAGGGGCGGCTCTTATCAGCCCCAGCATTTT. It codes for CAWDRGGSYQPQHF.

The J gene is TRBJ2-4, the V gene TRBV18; 9 nucleotides agree with TRBD1. J gave up 8 bases and V 0 bases, and 5 bases lay outside the gene matches. CDR3 length: 15 amino acids. Germline-derived CDR1 and CDR2 are KGHSH and LQKENI. The CDR3 spells CASSPPEGQGYIQYF. As DNA, the CDR3 is TGTGCCAGCTCACCACCGGAGGGACAGGGATACATTCAGTACTTC.

This clone was recorded only once. This chain connects TRBV7-2 to TRBJ2-1, with D perhaps being TRBD1 or TRBD2 (5 bases each). The CDR3 extends over 15 amino acids. Germline V CDR1 and CDR2: SGHTA, FQGNSA. The V gene lost 1 base and the J gene lost 3 bases, with 10 bases spanning the gap. This CDR3 reads CASSLGVGVYNEQFF. The CDR3, as DNA: TGTGCCAGCAGCTTAGGGGTGGGGGTCTACAATGAGCAGTTCTTC.

The chain carries TRBV7-2 and TRBJ2-1; the match to TRBD2 covers 8 bases. Trimming removed 2 bases from V and 2 bases from J; junction bases left unmatched: 2. Germline lookup yields CDR1 SGHTA and CDR2 FQGNSA. The length of the CDR3 is 15 residues. The CDR3 DNA reads as TGTGCCAGCAGCTTAATAGCGGGGACCTACAATGAGCAGTTCTTC. Translated: CASSLIAGTYNEQFF.

The CDR3 nucleotides are TGCGCCAGCAGCTTGGAGGGGCAAACGAGCTCTGGAAACACCATATATTTT. It is translated as CASSLEGQTSSGNTIYF. This chain joins TRBV5-1 and TRBJ1-3; D might be TRBD1 (5 bases). This CDR3 is built from 17 residues. V lost 0 bases, J lost 0 bases, and 13 bases lay in between. In germline, CDR1 is SGHRS, CDR2 YFSETQ.

The chain couples TRBV18 to TRBJ2-1, with a weak D call TRBD2 (6 bases). The germline gives CDR1 KGHSH, CDR2 LQKENI. This CDR3 contains 13 residues. V gave up 3 bases and J gave up 7 bases, with 10 bases separating them. CDR3 DNA sequence: TGTGCCAGCTCACCGGGGGGTACGAATGAGCAGTTCTTC. This codes for CASSPGGTNEQFF.

The chain combines TRBV25-1 with TRBJ1-1, with D perhaps TRBD1 (6 bases). CDR1 and CDR2 from the germline V gene are MGHDK and SYGVNS. This CDR3 is 13 amino acids long. V was shortened by 3 bases and J by 3 bases, with 8 bases between the two germline ends. The DNA of the CDR3 is TGTGCCAGCAGTGATTCAGGGGACACTGAAGCTTTCTTT. Protein product: CASSDSGDTEAFF. Full variable domain (remainder filled in from reference TRBV25-1 and TRBJ1-1): EADIYQTPRYLVIGTGKKITLECSQTMGHDKMYWYQQDPGMELHLIHYSYGVNSTEKGDLSSESTVSRIRTEHFPLTLESARPSHTSQYLCASSDSGDTEAFFGQGTRLTVV.

This CDR3 reads CASSSPLVWRAFF. For the CDR3, the DNA is TGTGCCAGCAGCTCCCCCCTTGTGTGGCGGGCTTTCTTT. This chain joins TRBV11-2 and TRBJ1-1; D gene ambiguous. The germline V gene encodes CDR1 SGHAT and CDR2 FQNNGV. The CDR3 is 13 residues long. V was cut by 4 bases and J by 11 bases, with 17 bases left in between.

V usage is TRBV7-9 and J usage is TRBJ2-6; TRBD1 agrees at 7 bases. CDR1 and CDR2 (germline): SEHNR, FQNEAQ (reference sequence). V lost 5 bases to trimming and J lost 10 bases; unmatched junction nucleotides: 5. This CDR3 spans 13 amino acids. In DNA form, the CDR3 reads TGTGCCAGCAGCGCCTACAGGGGAAACGTCCTGACTTTC. Translated: CASSAYRGNVLTF.

The J gene is TRBJ2-7, the V gene TRBV19, with 10 bases matching TRBD2. Germline loops: CDR1 LNHDA, CDR2 SQIVND (reference sequence). This CDR3 has 16 residues. V lost 5 bases, J lost 2 bases, and 9 bases stayed unmatched. CDR3 sequence: CASSSIAGGFTYEQYF. CDR3 nucleotides: TGTGCCAGTAGTTCAATAGCGGGAGGCTTTACCTACGAGCAGTACTTC.

This clone has just one count. V and J are TRBV19 and TRBJ1-2; maybe TRBD1 (6 bases). The CDR3 covers 14 residues. Germline V gene lookup returns CDR1 LNHDA and CDR2 SQIVND (reference sequence). The V end lost 3 bases, the J end lost 2 bases, and 10 bases lay between the germline ends. The CDR3 region has the DNA TGTGCCAGTAGTATCGGGGGGCGCAACTATGGCTACACCTTC. Protein: CASSIGGRNYGYTF.

This clone was observed a single time. The chain combines TRBV5-4 with TRBJ2-3, with D possibly matching TRBD1 (7 bases). V was clipped by 0 bases and J by 6 bases, with 11 bases between them. CDR1 is SGHNT, CDR2 YYREEE, per germline (reference sequence). This CDR3 spans 14 amino acids. The CDR3, as DNA: TGTGCCAGCAGCTTGGGGGCAGGGGGGGATACGCAGTATTTT. As protein: CASSLGAGGDTQYF. The full variable domain, in which reference TRBV5-4 and TRBJ2-3 provide the parts outside the CDR3, is ETGVTQSPTHLIKTRGQQVTLRCSSQSGHNTVSWYQQALGQGPQFIFQYYREEENGRGNFPPRFSGLQFPNYSSELNVNALELDDSALYLCASSLGAGGDTQYFGPGTRLTVL.

V gene TRBV18 combines with J gene TRBJ2-7; a possible D gene is TRBD2 (5 bases). With 3 bases removed from V and 2 bases from J, the gap between germline ends came to 14 bases. CDR1 and CDR2 from the germline V gene are KGHSH and LQKENI. The CDR3 extends over 15 amino acids. CDR3 DNA sequence: TGTGCCAGCTCACCCGTAGTCGGACTCACCTACGAGCAGTACTTC. It encodes CASSPVVGLTYEQYF.

V gene TRBV4-3 combines with J gene TRBJ1-2, with D maybe TRBD1 (5 bases). This CDR3 contains 17 residues. CDR1 is LGHNA, CDR2 YSLEER, per germline. The V end lost 0 bases, the J end lost 2 bases, and 16 bases lay between the germline ends. CDR3 amino acids: CASSQEPSTGRNYGYTF. In DNA form, the CDR3 reads TGCGCCAGCAGCCAAGAGCCCTCTACGGGACGGAACTATGGCTACACCTTC.

The genes are TRBV11-2 and TRBJ1-1; D is unclear. The germline CDR1 and CDR2 sequences are SGHAT and FQNNGV. This CDR3 spans 16 amino acids. V was clipped by 7 bases and J by 6 bases, with 24 bases between them. In DNA form, the CDR3 reads TGTGCCAGCACCGCTCCCCTACCGGTCTCCTGGTCTGAAGCTTTCTTT. This sequence encodes CASTAPLPVSWSEAFF.

There are a few counts of this clone. The chain's CDR3 is CASSQVYPRSTSQPQHF. The CDR3 DNA follows: TGCGCCAGCAGCCAAGTGTATCCTCGCAGCACTAGTCAGCCCCAGCATTTT. This chain links TRBV4-1 with TRBJ1-5; D unresolved. CDR3 length: 17 amino acids. V was trimmed by 1 base and J by 6 bases, leaving 19 bases between them. Germline V gene data show CDR1 as MGHRA and CDR2 as YSYEKL.

The rearrangement uses TRBV18 and TRBJ1-1, with D unresolved. The CDR3 sequence is 14 residues long. Germline V gene data show CDR1 as KGHSH and CDR2 as LQKENI. V lost 2 bases and J 1 base, leaving 8 bases between the germline ends. DNA for the CDR3: TGTGCCAGCTCACCAGCTGGGCCGAACACTGAAGCTTTCTTT. It translates to CASSPAGPNTEAFF.

This clone came up once. The chain combines TRBV5-1 with TRBJ1-4, with a weak D call TRBD1 (5 bases). This CDR3 spans 14 amino acids. Trimming took 4 bases from V and 8 from J, leaving 15 bases between them. The germline V gene encodes CDR1 SGHRS and CDR2 YFSETQ. The CDR3: CASSHGGAEEKLFF. The CDR3 DNA reads as TGCGCCAGCAGCCACGGAGGGGCGGAAGAAAAACTGTTTTTT.

The chain uses TRBV27 and TRBJ1-1, with D possibly being TRBD1 (5 bases). The germline gives CDR1 MNHEY, CDR2 SMNVEV (reference sequence). The CDR3 length is 13 residues. Trimming stripped 3 bases from V and 3 bases from J, with 8 bases between. The CDR3 DNA reads TGTGCCAGCAGTTTTGAAGGGGACACTGAAGCTTTCTTT. Translated: CASSFEGDTEAFF.

The chain recombines TRBV28 with TRBJ1-2; tentatively, D is TRBD1 (6 bases). This CDR3 spans 13 amino acids. Germline lookup yields CDR1 MDHEN and CDR2 SYDVKM. V lost 5 bases to trimming and J lost 4 bases, with 11 bases between them. The CDR3 region is CASSVQGFYGYTF. The CDR3 region has the DNA TGTGCCAGCAGTGTACAGGGATTCTATGGCTACACCTTC.

V gene TRBV19 combines with J gene TRBJ1-2, with D maybe TRBD1 (5 bases). This CDR3 is built from 15 residues. The germline gives CDR1 LNHDA, CDR2 SQIVND (reference sequence). The germline V and J ends were trimmed by 4 bases and 0 bases, with 12 bases remaining between them. In DNA, the CDR3 is TGTGCCAGTAGTAGAGACAGACAAGCTAACTATGGCTACACCTTC. Its translation is CASSRDRQANYGYTF.

CDR3 sequence (DNA): TGTGCCAGCAGTTATGGGGTTTTCTATGGCTACACCTTC. Its protein product is CASSYGVFYGYTF. V usage is TRBV6-5 and J usage is TRBJ1-2; D call uncertain. Per the germline V gene, CDR1 is MNHEY and CDR2 is SVGAGI. Trimming pared 3 bases from V and 4 bases from J, leaving 9 bases between. The CDR3 spans 13 residues.

The rearrangement joins TRBV4-2 to TRBJ2-6, with unresolved D. CDR3 length equals 13 residues. Trimming stripped 1 base from V and 4 bases from J, with 2 bases between. In germline, CDR1 is LGHNA, CDR2 YNFKEQ. The CDR3 here is CASSQGGANVLTF. Written as DNA, the CDR3 is TGTGCCAGCAGCCAAGGGGGGGCCAACGTCCTGACTTTC.

V and J are TRBV2 and TRBJ2-2; 9 bases map to TRBD1. The V gene's germline CDR1 is SNHLY and CDR2 FYNNEI. With V trimmed by 6 bases and J by 5 bases, 4 bases remained unmatched. The CDR3 runs 14 residues. The CDR3 DNA is TGTGCCAGCAGGGGGGACAGGGAAACCGGGGAGCTGTTTTTT. Translating gives CASRGDRETGELFF.

The V and J genes are TRBV9 and TRBJ1-3; D is perhaps TRBD1 (5 bases). The CDR3 is 16 amino acids. V was clipped by 0 bases and J by 2 bases, with 12 bases between them. The germline gives CDR1 SGDLS, CDR2 YYNGEE. CDR3 sequence: CASSVDQGGTGNTIYF. The CDR3 bases are TGTGCCAGCAGCGTAGACCAGGGTGGAACTGGAAACACCATATATTTT.

The genes are TRBV15 and TRBJ2-7, with a tentative D call TRBD1 (5 bases). The length of the CDR3 is 13 residues. Germline CDR1 is LNHNV and CDR2 is YYDKDF (reference sequence). The V end lost 1 base, the J end lost 5 bases, and 9 bases lay between the germline ends. The CDR3 reads CATSRVGADEQYF. The CDR3 DNA is TGTGCCACCAGCAGAGTAGGGGCGGACGAGCAGTACTTC.

This chain uses TRBV10-1 with TRBJ1-3; D possibly corresponds to TRBD1 (6 bases). Trimming removed 4 bases at V and 0 bases at J, with 13 bases between. CDR3 length: 16 residues. Germline V gene data show CDR1 as WNHNN and CDR2 as SYGVQD (reference sequence). This CDR3 is CASSGRGHRSGNTIYF. DNA of the CDR3: TGCGCCAGCAGTGGTCGGGGACATCGCTCTGGAAACACCATATATTTT.

The genes are TRBV29-1 and TRBJ1-1, with 7 bases matching TRBD1. The length of the CDR3 is 16 residues. V shed 7 bases and J 4 bases; nucleotides not matched to a gene: 18. Germline V lookup: CDR1 SQVTM, CDR2 ANQGSEA. CDR3 DNA: TGCAGCGGGTCAGGGGGTGCCCCTCGAGGGGGCACTGAAGCTTTCTTT. It yields the protein CSGSGGAPRGGTEAFF.